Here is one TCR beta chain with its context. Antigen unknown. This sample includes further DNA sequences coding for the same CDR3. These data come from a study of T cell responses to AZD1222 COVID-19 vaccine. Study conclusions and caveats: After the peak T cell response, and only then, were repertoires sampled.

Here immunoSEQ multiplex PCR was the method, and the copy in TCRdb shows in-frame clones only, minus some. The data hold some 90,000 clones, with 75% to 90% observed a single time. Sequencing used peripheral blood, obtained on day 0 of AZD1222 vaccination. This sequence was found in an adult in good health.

DNA for the CDR3: TGTGCCAGCTCGCCTCGACAGGGGGACACCGGGGAGCTGTTTTTT. Residues: CASSPRQGDTGELFF. The V gene is TRBV18, the J gene TRBJ2-2, with TRBD1 identical over 9 bases. CDR3 size: 15 residues. Trimming took 6 bases from V and 3 from J; bases not matched to a gene: 5. Looked up from germline, CDR1 is KGHSH and CDR2 is LQKENI.